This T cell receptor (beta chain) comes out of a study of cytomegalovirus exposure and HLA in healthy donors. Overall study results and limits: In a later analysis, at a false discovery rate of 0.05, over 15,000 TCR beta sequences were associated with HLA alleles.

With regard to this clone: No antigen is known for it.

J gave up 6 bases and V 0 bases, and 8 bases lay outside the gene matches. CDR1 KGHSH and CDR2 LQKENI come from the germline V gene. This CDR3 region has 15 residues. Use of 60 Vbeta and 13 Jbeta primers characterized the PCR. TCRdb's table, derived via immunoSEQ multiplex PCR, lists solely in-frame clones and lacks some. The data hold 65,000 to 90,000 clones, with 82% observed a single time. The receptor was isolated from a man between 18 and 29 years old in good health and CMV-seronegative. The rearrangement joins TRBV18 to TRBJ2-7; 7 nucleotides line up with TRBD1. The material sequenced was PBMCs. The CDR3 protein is CASSPPGQHLLEQYF. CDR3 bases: TGTGCCAGCTCACCACCGGGACAGCACCTTCTCGAGCAGTACTTC.